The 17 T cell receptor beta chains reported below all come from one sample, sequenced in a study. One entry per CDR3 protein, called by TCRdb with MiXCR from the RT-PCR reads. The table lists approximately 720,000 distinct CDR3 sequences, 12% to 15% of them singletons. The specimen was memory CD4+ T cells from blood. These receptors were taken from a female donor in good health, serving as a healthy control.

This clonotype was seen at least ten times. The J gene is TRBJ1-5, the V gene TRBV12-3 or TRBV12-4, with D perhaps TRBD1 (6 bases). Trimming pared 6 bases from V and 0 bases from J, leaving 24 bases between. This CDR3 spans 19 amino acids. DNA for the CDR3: TGTGCCAGCAGCTCCGGGAAGCAGAAGGGGGGTTATAGCAATCAGCCCCAGCATTTT. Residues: CASSSGKQKGGYSNQPQHF.

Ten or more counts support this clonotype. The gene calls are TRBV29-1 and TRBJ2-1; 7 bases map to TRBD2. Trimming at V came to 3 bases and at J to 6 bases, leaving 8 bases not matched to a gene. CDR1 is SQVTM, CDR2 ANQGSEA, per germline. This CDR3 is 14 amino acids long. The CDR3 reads CSVERASGVNEQFF. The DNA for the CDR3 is TGCAGCGTTGAGCGGGCTAGCGGAGTCAATGAGCAGTTCTTC.

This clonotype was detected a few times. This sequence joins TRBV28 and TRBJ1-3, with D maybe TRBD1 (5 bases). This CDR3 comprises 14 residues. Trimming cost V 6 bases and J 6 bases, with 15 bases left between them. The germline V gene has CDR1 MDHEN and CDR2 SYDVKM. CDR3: CASSPEGRENTIYF. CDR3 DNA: TGTGCCAGCAGCCCGGAGGGGAGGGAAAACACCATATATTTT.

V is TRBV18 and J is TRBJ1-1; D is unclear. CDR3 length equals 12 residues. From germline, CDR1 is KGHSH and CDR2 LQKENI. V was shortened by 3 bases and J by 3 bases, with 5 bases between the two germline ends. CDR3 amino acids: CASSPYYTEAFF. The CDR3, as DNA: TGTGCCAGCTCACCCTATTACACTGAAGCTTTCTTT.

Here the CDR3 reads CAWSSWGDYGYTF. CDR3 sequence (DNA): TGTGCCTGGAGTTCTTGGGGCGACTATGGCTACACCTTC. This rearrangement joins TRBV30 to TRBJ1-2; D might be TRBD1 (5 bases). Germline lookup yields CDR1 GTSNPN and CDR2 SVGIG (reference sequence). V dropped 2 bases and J dropped 3 bases, with 10 bases sitting between them. This CDR3 has 13 residues.

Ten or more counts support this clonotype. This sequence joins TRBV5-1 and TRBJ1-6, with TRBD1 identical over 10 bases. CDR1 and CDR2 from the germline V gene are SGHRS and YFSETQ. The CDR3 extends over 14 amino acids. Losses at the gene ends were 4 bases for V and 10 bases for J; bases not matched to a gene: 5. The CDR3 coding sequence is TGCGCCAGCAGCCCGGGACAGGGGTCCTCACCCCTCCACTTT. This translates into CASSPGQGSSPLHF.

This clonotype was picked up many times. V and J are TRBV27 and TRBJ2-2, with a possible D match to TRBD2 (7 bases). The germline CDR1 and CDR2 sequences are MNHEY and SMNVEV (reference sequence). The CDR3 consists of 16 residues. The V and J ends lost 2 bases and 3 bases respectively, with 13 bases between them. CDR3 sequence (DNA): TGTGCCAGCAGTTTAAATGGGGGGGCCCACACCGGGGAGCTGTTTTTT. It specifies CASSLNGGAHTGELFF.

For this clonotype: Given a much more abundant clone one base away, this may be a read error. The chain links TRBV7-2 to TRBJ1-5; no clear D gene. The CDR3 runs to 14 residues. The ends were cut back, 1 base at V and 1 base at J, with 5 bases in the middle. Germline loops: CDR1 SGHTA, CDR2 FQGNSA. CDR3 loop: CASSLVESNQPQHF. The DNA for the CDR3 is TGTGCCAGCAGCTTAGTAGAGAGCAATCAGCCCCAGCATTTT.

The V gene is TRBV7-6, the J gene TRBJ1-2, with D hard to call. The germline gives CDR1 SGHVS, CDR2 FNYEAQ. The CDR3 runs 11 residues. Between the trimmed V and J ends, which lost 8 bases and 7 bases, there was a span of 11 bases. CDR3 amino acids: CASGEGFGYTF. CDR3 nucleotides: TGTGCCAGCGGGGAAGGTTTTGGCTACACCTTC.

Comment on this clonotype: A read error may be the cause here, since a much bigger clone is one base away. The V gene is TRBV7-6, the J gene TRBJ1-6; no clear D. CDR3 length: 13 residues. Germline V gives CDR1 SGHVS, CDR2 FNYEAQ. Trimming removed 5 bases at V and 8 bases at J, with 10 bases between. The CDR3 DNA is TGTGCCAGCAGCCCCCGGTGGGATTCACCCCTCCACTTT. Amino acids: CASSPRWDSPLHF. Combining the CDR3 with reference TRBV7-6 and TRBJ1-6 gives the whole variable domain GAGVSQSPRYKVTKRGQDVALRCDPISGHVSLYWYRQALGQGPEFLTYFNYEAQQDKSGLPNDRFSAERPEGSISTLTIQRTEQRDSAMYRCASSPRWDSPLHFGNGTRLTVT.

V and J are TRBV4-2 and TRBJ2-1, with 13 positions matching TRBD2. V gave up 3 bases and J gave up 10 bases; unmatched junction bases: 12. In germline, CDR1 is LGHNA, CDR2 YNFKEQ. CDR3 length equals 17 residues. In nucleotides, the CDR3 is TGTGCCAGCAGCCAGGGGGGAGGACTAGCGGGAGAAGGAGAGCAGTTCTTC. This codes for CASSQGGGLAGEGEQFF.

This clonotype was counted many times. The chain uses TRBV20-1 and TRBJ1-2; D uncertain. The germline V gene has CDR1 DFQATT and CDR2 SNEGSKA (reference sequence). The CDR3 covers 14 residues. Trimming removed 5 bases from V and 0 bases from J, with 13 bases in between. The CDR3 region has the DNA TGCAGTGCTCCTCCGTCGTCCGCTAACTATGGCTACACCTTC. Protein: CSAPPSSANYGYTF.

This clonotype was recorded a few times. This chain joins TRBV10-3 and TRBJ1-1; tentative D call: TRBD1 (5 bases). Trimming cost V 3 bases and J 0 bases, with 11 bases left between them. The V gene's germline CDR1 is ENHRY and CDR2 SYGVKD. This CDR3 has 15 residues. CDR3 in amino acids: CAISDRVDLNTEAFF. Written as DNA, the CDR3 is TGTGCCATCAGTGACAGGGTAGATTTGAACACTGAAGCTTTCTTT.

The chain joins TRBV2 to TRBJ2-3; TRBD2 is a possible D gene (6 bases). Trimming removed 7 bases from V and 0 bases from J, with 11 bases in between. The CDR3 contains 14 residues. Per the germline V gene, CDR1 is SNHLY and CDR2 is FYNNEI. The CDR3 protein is CASKGGASTDTQYF. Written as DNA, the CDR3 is TGTGCCAGCAAGGGCGGGGCAAGCACAGATACGCAGTATTTT.

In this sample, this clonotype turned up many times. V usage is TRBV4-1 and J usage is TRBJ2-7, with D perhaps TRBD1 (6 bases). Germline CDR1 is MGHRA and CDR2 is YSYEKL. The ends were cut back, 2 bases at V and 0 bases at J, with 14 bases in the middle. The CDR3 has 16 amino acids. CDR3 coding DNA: TGCGCCAGCAGCCAATCGACAGGAAGGAGCTCCTACGAGCAGTACTTC. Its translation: CASSQSTGRSSYEQYF.

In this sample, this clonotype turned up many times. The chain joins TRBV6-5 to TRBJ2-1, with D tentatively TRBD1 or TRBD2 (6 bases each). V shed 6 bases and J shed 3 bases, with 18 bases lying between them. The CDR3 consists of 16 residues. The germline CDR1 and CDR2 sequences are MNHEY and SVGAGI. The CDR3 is CASSPPGGGSYNEQFF. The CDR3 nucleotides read TGTGCCAGCAGCCCACCCGGGGGCGGAAGCTACAATGAGCAGTTCTTC.

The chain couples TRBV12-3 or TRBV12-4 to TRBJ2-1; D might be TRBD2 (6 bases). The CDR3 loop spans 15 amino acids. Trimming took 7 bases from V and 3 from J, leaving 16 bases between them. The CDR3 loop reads CASNPLGDFYNEQFF. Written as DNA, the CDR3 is TGTGCCAGCAATCCTCTTGGGGACTTCTACAATGAGCAGTTCTTC.